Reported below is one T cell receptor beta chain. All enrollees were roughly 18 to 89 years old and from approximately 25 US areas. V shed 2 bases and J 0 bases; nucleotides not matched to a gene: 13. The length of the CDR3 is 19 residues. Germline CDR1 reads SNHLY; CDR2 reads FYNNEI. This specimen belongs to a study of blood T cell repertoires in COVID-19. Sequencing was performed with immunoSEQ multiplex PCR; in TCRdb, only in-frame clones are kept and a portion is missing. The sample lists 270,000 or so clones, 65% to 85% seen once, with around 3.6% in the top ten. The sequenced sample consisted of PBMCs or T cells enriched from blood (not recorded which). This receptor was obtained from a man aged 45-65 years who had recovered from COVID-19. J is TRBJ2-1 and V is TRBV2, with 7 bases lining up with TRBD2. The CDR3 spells CASSEKAGFTPSSYNEQFF. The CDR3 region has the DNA TGTGCCAGCAGTGAAAAAGCGGGGTTTACCCCGAGCTCCTACAATGAGCAGTTCTTC.